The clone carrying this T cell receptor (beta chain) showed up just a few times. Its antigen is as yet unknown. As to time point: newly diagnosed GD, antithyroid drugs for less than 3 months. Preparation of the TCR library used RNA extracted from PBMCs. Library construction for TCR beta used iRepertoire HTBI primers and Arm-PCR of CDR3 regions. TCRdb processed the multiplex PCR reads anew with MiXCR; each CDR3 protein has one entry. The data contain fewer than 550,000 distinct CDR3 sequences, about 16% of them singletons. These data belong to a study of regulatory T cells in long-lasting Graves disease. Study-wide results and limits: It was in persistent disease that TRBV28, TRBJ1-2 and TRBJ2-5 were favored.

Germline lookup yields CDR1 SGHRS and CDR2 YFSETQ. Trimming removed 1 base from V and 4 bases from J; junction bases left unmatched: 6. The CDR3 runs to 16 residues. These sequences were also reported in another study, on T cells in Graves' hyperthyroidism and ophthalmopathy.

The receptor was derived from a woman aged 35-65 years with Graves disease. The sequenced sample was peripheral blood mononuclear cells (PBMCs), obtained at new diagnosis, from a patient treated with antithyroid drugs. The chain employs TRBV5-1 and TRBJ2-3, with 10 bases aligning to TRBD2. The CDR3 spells CASSLRSGGAADTQYF. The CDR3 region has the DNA TGCGCCAGCAGCTTGAGGAGCGGGGGGGCTGCAGATACGCAGTATTTT.